In its sample, the clone carrying this T cell receptor beta chain was seen a few times. The data belong to a study of shared clonotypes between healthy human individuals. V lost 0 bases to trimming and J lost 8 bases, with 14 bases between them. CDR1 MGHRA and CDR2 YSYEKL come from the germline V gene. This CDR3 spans 15 amino acids. Assay: immunoSEQ multiplex PCR; the TCRdb copy retains only in-frame clones and omits some. The repertoire holds 600,000 or so clones, with approximately 96% as singletons. CD45RO-negative, CCR7-positively selected cells formed the naive CD8 fraction, excluding terminally differentiated effector memory CD45RA+ cells.

This sequence joins TRBV4-1 and TRBJ2-4, with D tentatively TRBD1 or TRBD2 (5 bases each). The source is a young woman in good health. Material for sequencing was naive CD8+ T cells sorted from blood. CDR3 region: CASSQEPGRVDIQYF. CDR3 DNA: TGCGCCAGCAGCCAAGAACCGGGACGGGTAGACATTCAGTACTTC.